This T cell receptor (beta chain) was recovered during a study of a mutant IDH1 vaccine in newly diagnosed glioma. Across the study: The start of vaccination came 4-6 weeks after radiotherapy alone, or with temozolomide cycles. Sex distribution of treated patients was about 62% male and around 40% female; mean age was around 40 years. Standard pretreatment was either radiotherapy, temozolomide, or, for most, radiochemotherapy with temozolomide. Notes on the study in general: Pseudoprogression appeared unlinked to shifts in leading peripheral T cell clonotypes.

Germline CDR1 SGHRS, CDR2 YFSETQ. CDR3 length: 15 residues. Trimming took 2 bases from V and 4 from J, leaving 15 bases between them. Some clones are missing from TCRdb's copy, which holds only in-frame ones; the method was immunoSEQ multiplex PCR. This table has about 40,000 clones, roughly nine tenths appearing once. Time point in this sample: week 5, during vaccination. Every vaccination contained 300 ug of the mutant IDH1 20-mer peptide and was paired with topical imiquimod. About this clone itself: The antigen remains unidentified.

The sequence derives from a man in his fifties with glioma. The sequencing used PBMCs, collected from a glioma patient whose treatment included an IDH1 peptide vaccine. The V gene is TRBV5-1, the J gene TRBJ1-2, with D possibly TRBD1 on 5 matching bases. As DNA, the CDR3 is TGCGCCAGCAGCTTCGATGGGGGGAGTAGCTATGGCTACACCTTC. Its translation: CASSFDGGSSYGYTF.